Listed here is a single T cell receptor beta chain. Its specificity is unknown. The sample originates from a study of OX40 agonist ivuxolimab in advanced cancers. Study background: Earlier treatment with anti-PD-1, anti-PD-L1 or anti-CTLA-4 was permitted, and over 35% had received some. Study results and limitations: Both blood CD4+ and CD8+ T cells showed clonal growth by week 6 at 0.1 to 3.0 mg/kg. Still undetermined is the antigen specificity of the expanded peripheral T cells.

Looked up from germline, CDR1 is MNHEY and CDR2 is SMNVEV (reference sequence). V lost 5 bases and J lost 2, with 13 bases in between. The CDR3 extends over 14 amino acids. TCRdb's table, derived via immunoSEQ multiplex PCR, lists solely in-frame clones and lacks some. In the table there are fewer than 95,000 clones, around 89% of which are singletons. J is TRBJ2-7 and V is TRBV27; possible D gene TRBD2, 6 bases. The TCR originated in an adult with an advanced solid tumor such as melanoma, head and neck, liver or kidney cancer. Sequenced here: CD4+ or CD8+ T cells sorted from blood, sampled in a trial of the OX40 agonist ivuxolimab. CDR3 region: CASSPIAETYEQYF. DNA for the CDR3: TGTGCCAGCAGTCCAATAGCGGAGACCTACGAGCAGTACTTC.